This T cell receptor beta chain was recorded in a study of siplizumab effects on memory and regulatory T cells. Assayed TCR templates numbered some 9.3 x 10^4 for each sample. Libraries were prepared by immunoSEQ multiplex PCR; TCRdb keeps only in-frame clonotypes and omits some of them. The sample records over 90,000 clones, roughly 92% being singletons. Details on this clone: Its antigen is not identified.

Findings and caveats of the study: Reactions containing siplizumab showed mappable alloreactive CD4+ clones averaging about 66% Treg-derived, versus roughly 30% in controls.

V lost 3 bases, J lost 5 bases, and 10 bases stayed unmatched. The CDR3 is 18 amino acids. In germline, CDR1 is MGHRA, CDR2 YSYEKL. The sequence was collected from a human donor in good health. The gene calls are TRBV4-1 and TRBJ2-3; TRBD2 matches 14 bases. Sequenced input: CD4+ T cells sorted from blood. The CDR3 region is CASSQSGTSGRSGDTQYF. The CDR3 bases are TGCGCCAGCAGCCAGTCCGGGACTAGCGGGAGATCAGGAGATACGCAGTATTTT.